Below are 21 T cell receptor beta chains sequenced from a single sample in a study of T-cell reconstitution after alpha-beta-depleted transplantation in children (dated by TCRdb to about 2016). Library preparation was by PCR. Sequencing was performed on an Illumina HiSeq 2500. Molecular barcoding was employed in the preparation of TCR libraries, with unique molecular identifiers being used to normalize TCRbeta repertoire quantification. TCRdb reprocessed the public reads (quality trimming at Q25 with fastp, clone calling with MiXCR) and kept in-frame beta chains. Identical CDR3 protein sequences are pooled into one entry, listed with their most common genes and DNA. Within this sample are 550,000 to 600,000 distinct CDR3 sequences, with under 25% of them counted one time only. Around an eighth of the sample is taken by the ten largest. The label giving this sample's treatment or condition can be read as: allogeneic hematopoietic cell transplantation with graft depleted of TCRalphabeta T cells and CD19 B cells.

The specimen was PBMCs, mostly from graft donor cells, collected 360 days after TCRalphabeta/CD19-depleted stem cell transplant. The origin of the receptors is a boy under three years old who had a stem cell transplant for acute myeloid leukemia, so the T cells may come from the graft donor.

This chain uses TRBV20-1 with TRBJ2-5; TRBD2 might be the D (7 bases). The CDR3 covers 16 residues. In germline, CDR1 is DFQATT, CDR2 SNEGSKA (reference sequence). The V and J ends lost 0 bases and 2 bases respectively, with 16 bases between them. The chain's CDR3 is CSARDLGGAGQETQYF. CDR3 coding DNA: TGCAGTGCTAGAGATCTGGGGGGGGCAGGGCAAGAGACCCAGTACTTC.

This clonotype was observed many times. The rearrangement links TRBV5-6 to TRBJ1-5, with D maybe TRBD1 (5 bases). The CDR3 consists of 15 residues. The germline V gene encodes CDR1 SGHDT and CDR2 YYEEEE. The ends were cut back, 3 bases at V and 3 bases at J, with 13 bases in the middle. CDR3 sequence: CASSWGGEANQPQHF. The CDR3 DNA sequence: TGTGCCAGCAGCTGGGGAGGGGAGGCCAATCAGCCCCAGCATTTT.

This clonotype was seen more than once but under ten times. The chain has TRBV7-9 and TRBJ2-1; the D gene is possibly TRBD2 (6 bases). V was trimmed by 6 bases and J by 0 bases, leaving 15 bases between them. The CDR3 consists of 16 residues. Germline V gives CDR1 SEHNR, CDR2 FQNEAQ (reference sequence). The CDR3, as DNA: TGTGCCAGCAGGTCTGGTAGCGGAAGCTCCTACAATGAGCAGTTCTTC. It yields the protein CASRSGSGSSYNEQFF. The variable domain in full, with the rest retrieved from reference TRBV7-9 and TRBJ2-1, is DTGVSQNPRHKITKRGQNVTFRCDPISEHNRLYWYRQTLGQGPEFLTYFQNEAQLEKSRLLSDRFSAERPKGSFSTLEIQRTEQGDSAMYLCASRSGSGSSYNEQFFGPGTRLTVL.

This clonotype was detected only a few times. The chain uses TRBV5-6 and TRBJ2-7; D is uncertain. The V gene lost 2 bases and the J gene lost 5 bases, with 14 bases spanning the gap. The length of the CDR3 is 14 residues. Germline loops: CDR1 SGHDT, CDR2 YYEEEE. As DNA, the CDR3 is TGTGCCAGCAGCTTCAGTGTCGGTCGGGACGAGCAGTACGTC. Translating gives CASSFSVGRDEQYV.

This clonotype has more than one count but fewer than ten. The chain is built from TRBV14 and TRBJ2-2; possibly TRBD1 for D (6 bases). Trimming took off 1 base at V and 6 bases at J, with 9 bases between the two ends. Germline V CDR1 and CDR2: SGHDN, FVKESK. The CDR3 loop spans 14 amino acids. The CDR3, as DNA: TGTGCCAGCAGCCAAGTCGCAGGGGCCGGGGAGCTGTTTTTT. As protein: CASSQVAGAGELFF.

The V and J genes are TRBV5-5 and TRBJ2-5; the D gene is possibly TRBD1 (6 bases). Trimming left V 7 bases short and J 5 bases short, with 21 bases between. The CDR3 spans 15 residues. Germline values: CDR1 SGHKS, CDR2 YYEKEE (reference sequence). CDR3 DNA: TGTGCCAGCTCCCAGGGGATTTTGGAGCGGGAGACCCAGTACTTC. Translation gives CASSQGILERETQYF.

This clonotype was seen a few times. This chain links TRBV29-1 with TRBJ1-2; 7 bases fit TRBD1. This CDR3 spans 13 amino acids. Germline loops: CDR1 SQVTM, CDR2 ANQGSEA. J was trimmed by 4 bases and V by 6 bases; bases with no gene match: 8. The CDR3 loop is CSVGKTGTYGYTF. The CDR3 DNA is TGCAGCGTCGGGAAGACAGGGACCTATGGCTACACCTTC.

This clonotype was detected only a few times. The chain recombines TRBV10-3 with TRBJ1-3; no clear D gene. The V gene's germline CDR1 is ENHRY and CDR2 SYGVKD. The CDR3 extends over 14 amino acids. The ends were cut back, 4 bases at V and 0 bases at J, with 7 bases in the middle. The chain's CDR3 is CAISVHPSGNTIYF. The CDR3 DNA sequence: TGTGCCATCAGTGTGCACCCCTCTGGAAACACCATATATTTT.

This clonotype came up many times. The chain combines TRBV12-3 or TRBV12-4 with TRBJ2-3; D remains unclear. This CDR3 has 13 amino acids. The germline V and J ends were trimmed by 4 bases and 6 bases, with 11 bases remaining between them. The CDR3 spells CASSSPTADTQYF. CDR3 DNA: TGTGCCAGCAGTTCCCCGACGGCTGATACGCAGTATTTT.

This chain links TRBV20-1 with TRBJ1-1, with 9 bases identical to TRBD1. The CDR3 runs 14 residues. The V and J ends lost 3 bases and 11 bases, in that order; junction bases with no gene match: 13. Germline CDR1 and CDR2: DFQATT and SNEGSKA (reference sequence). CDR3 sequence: CSARESRTGVGAFF. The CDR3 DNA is TGCAGTGCTAGGGAGAGTCGGACAGGGGTCGGGGCTTTCTTT.

CDR3 in amino acids: CASSQPTVFGETQYF. The CDR3 region has the DNA TGCGCCAGCAGCCAGCCGACAGTATTCGGAGAGACCCAGTACTTC. This chain links TRBV4-1 with TRBJ2-5, with TRBD1 as a possible D gene (5 bases). CDR3 length: 15 residues. Trimming removed 3 bases from V and 4 bases from J, with 15 bases in between. Germline lookup yields CDR1 MGHRA and CDR2 YSYEKL.

The CDR3 protein is CASSDVVTGPSLFF. Here the CDR3 DNA reads TGTGCCAGCAGTGACGTAGTGACAGGTCCTTCCCTGTTTTTT. The V and J genes are TRBV2 and TRBJ1-4, with D possibly matching TRBD1 (6 bases). With 3 bases removed from V and 14 bases from J, the gap between germline ends came to 19 bases. The CDR3 is 14 residues long. Germline V CDR1 and CDR2: SNHLY, FYNNEI. Together with reference TRBV2 and TRBJ1-4, the CDR3 gives the full variable domain: EPEVTQTPSHQVTQMGQEVILRCVPISNHLYFYWYRQILGQKVEFLVSFYNNEISEKSEIFDDQFSVERPDGSNFTLKIRSTKLEDSAMYFCASSDVVTGPSLFFGSGTQLSVL.

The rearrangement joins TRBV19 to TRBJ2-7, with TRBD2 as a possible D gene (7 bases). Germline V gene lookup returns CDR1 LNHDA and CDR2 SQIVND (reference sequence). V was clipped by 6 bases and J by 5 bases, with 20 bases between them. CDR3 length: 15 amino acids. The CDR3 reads CASRDRGGAVDEQYF. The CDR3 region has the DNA TGTGCCAGTAGAGACCGTGGGGGGGCCGTCGACGAGCAGTACTTC.

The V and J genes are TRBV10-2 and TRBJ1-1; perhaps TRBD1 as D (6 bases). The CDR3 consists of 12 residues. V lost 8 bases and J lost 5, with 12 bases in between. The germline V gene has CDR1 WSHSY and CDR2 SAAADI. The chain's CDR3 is CASGGRGTEAFF. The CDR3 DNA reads TGCGCCAGCGGGGGGCGGGGGACTGAAGCTTTCTTT.

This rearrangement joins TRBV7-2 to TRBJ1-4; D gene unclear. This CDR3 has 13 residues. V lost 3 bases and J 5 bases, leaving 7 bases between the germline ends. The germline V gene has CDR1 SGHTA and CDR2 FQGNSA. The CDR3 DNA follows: TGTGCCAGCAGCTTTGGGTACAATGAAAAACTGTTTTTT. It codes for CASSFGYNEKLFF.

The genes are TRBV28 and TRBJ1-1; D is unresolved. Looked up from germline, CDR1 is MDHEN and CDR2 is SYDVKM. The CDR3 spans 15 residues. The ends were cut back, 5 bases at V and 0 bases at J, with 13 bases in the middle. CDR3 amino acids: CASSLPPPLNTEAFF. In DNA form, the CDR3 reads TGTGCCAGCAGTCTCCCACCCCCGTTGAACACTGAAGCTTTCTTT.

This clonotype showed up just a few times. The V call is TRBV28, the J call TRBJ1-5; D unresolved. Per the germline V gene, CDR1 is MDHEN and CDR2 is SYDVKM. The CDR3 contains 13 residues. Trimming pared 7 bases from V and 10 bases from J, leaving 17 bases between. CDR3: CASKGRWWGPQHF. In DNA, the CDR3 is TGTGCCAGCAAGGGCAGGTGGTGGGGACCCCAGCATTTT.

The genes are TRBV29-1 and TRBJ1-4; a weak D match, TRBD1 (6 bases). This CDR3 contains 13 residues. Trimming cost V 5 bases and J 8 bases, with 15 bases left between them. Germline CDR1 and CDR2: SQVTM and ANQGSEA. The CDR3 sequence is CSVRFGQKEKLFF. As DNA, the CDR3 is TGCAGCGTTCGGTTCGGACAGAAAGAAAAACTGTTTTTT.

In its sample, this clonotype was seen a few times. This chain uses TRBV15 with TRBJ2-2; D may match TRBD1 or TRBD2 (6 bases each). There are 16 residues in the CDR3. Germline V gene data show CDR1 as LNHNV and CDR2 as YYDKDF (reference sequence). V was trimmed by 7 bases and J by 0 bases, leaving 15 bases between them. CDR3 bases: TGTGCCACCACCAAGGAGGGGGTAGCGAACACCGGGGAGCTGTTTTTT. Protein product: CATTKEGVANTGELFF.

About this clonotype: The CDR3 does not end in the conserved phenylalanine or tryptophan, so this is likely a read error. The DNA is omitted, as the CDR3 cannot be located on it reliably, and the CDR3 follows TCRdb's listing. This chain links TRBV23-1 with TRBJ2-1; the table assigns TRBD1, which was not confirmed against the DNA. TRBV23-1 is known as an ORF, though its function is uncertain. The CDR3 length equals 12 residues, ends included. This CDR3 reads CASSQPSRAGSV.

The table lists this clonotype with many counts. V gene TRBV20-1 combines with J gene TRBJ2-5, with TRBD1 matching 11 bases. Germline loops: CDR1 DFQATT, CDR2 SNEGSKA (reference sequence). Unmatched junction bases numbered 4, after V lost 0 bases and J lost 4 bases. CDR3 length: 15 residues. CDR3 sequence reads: CSARDTGTGGETQYF. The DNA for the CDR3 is TGCAGTGCTAGAGATACCGGGACAGGGGGAGAGACCCAGTACTTC.